Listed below are T cell receptor beta chains from one sample, sequenced in a study of graft-versus-host responses after intestinal transplantation. Only in-frame clones appear in the TCRdb table, and some are missing; sequencing was by immunoSEQ multiplex PCR. Seen here are about 120,000 clones, 90% to 95% observed once, and the top ten hold around 1.2%. These TCRs are of unknown antigen specificity. The specimen was unstimulated CD8+ T cells sorted from spleen or lymph node cells, collected before transplant. These receptors were collected from a human donor who was the organ donor for an intestinal transplant. Both conserved end residues are part of each CDR3. D genes are given only for firm matches. Clone sizes are given selectively: once, few, many, or a class where the clone is expanded.

len: 16
j_gene: TRBJ1-1
abundance: -
v_gene: TRBV4-1
d_gene: -
CDR3aa: CASSQVSWGARTEAFF
CDR3nt: TGCGCCAGCAGCCAAGTCAGCTGGGGCGCCCGGACTGAAGCTTTCTTT

len: 14
j_gene: TRBJ2-7
abundance: few
v_gene: TRBV6-5
d_gene: TRBD1
CDR3aa: CASSYGTGGEEQYF
CDR3nt: TGTGCCAGCAGTTACGGGACAGGGGGAGAAGAGCAGTACTTC

len: 13
j_gene: TRBJ2-7
abundance: -
v_gene: TRBV4-1
d_gene: -
CDR3aa: CASSQGLSYEQYF
CDR3nt: TGCGCCAGCAGCCAAGGCCTCTCCTACGAGCAGTACTTC

len: 14
j_gene: TRBJ2-7
abundance: -
v_gene: TRBV5-1
d_gene: -
CDR3aa: CASSAATGSYEQYF
CDR3nt: TGCGCCAGCAGCGCAGCGACCGGCTCCTACGAGCAGTACTTC

len: 13
j_gene: TRBJ2-7
abundance: -
v_gene: TRBV19
d_gene: TRBD1
CDR3aa: CASSTPDRHEQYF
CDR3nt: TGTGCCAGTAGCACTCCGGACAGGCACGAGCAGTACTTC

len: 13
j_gene: TRBJ2-7
abundance: once
v_gene: TRBV27
d_gene: -
CDR3aa: CASSGLGRYEQYF
CDR3nt: TGTGCCAGCAGTGGCCTTGGAAGGTACGAGCAGTACTTC

len: 14
j_gene: TRBJ2-1
abundance: -
v_gene: TRBV9
d_gene: -
CDR3aa: CASSVDGSYNEQFF
CDR3nt: TGTGCCAGCAGCGTAGACGGCTCCTACAATGAGCAGTTCTTC

len: 14
j_gene: TRBJ1-6
abundance: -
v_gene: TRBV13
d_gene: -
CDR3aa: CASSSTQVRSPLHF
CDR3nt: TGTGCCAGCAGCTCCACACAGGTCCGCTCACCCCTCCACTTT

len: 13
j_gene: TRBJ1-1
abundance: -
v_gene: TRBV6-5
d_gene: -
CDR3aa: CASREGRVAEAFF
CDR3nt: TGTGCCAGCAGAGAGGGGCGGGTGGCTGAAGCTTTCTTT

len: 14
j_gene: TRBJ2-7
abundance: -
v_gene: TRBV7-2
d_gene: TRBD2
CDR3aa: CASSLASGSYEQYF
CDR3nt: TGTGCCAGCAGCTTAGCTAGCGGGTCCTACGAGCAGTACTTC

len: 14
j_gene: TRBJ1-2
abundance: -
v_gene: TRBV5-6
d_gene: -
CDR3aa: CASSLAGEAYGYTF
CDR3nt: TGTGCCAGCAGCTTGGCGGGGGAGGCCTATGGCTACACCTTC

len: 13
j_gene: TRBJ2-7
abundance: -
v_gene: TRBV2
d_gene: -
CDR3aa: CASSPGRYYEQYF
CDR3nt: TGTGCCAGCAGTCCGGGACGATACTACGAGCAGTACTTC

len: 13
j_gene: TRBJ1-5
abundance: -
v_gene: TRBV18
d_gene: -
CDR3aa: CASSPGSNQPQHF
CDR3nt: TGTGCCAGCTCACCGGGTAGCAATCAGCCCCAGCATTTT

len: 16
j_gene: TRBJ2-3
abundance: once
v_gene: TRBV9
d_gene: TRBD2
CDR3aa: CASSASGGSGSDTQYF
CDR3nt: TGTGCCAGCAGCGCATCCGGCGGGAGTGGGTCAGATACGCAGTATTTT

len: 16
j_gene: TRBJ1-5
abundance: -
v_gene: TRBV4-1
d_gene: -
CDR3aa: CASSQVSGSLNQPQHF
CDR3nt: TGCGCCAGCAGCCAAGTTTCTGGGTCCCTCAATCAGCCCCAGCATTTT

len: 14
j_gene: TRBJ2-5
abundance: -
v_gene: TRBV28
d_gene: -
CDR3aa: CASSLGGGRETQYF
CDR3nt: TGTGCCAGCAGTTTAGGTGGAGGGCGGGAGACCCAGTACTTC

len: 12
j_gene: TRBJ1-1
abundance: -
v_gene: TRBV16
d_gene: -
CDR3aa: CASSVGGGEAFF
CDR3nt: TGTGCCAGCAGCGTGGGGGGCGGTGAAGCTTTCTTT

len: 15
j_gene: TRBJ1-1
abundance: -
v_gene: TRBV27
d_gene: TRBD1
CDR3aa: CASRPVPGGNTEAFF
CDR3nt: TGTGCCAGCAGGCCGGTCCCAGGGGGTAACACTGAAGCTTTCTTT

len: 14
j_gene: TRBJ2-5
abundance: -
v_gene: TRBV19
d_gene: -
CDR3aa: CAGSPWTPRETQYF
CDR3nt: TGTGCCGGTAGTCCGTGGACACCCAGGGAGACCCAGTACTTC

len: 14
j_gene: TRBJ2-5
abundance: once
v_gene: TRBV4-1
d_gene: -
CDR3aa: CASSQDRQQETQYF
CDR3nt: TGCGCCAGCAGCCAAGATCGTCAGCAAGAGACCCAGTACTTC

len: 17
j_gene: TRBJ2-4
abundance: -
v_gene: TRBV4-3
d_gene: -
CDR3aa: CASSPKRRSGFLGIQYF
CDR3nt: TGCGCCAGCAGCCCAAAGCGGAGGTCAGGGTTCTTAGGCATTCAGTACTTC

len: 12
j_gene: TRBJ2-1
abundance: -
v_gene: TRBV5-1
d_gene: -
CDR3aa: CASQSGYNEQFF
CDR3nt: TGCGCCAGCCAATCGGGTTACAATGAGCAGTTCTTC

len: 13
j_gene: TRBJ2-7
abundance: -
v_gene: TRBV21-1
d_gene: -
CDR3aa: CASRVRDLYEQYF
CDR3nt: TGTGCCAGCAGAGTCCGGGACCTCTACGAGCAGTACTTC

len: 15
j_gene: TRBJ2-3
abundance: -
v_gene: TRBV7-2
d_gene: -
CDR3aa: CASSLYPGEADTQYF
CDR3nt: TGTGCCAGCAGCTTATATCCAGGGGAGGCAGATACGCAGTATTTT

len: 11
j_gene: TRBJ2-7
abundance: -
v_gene: TRBV20-1
d_gene: -
CDR3aa: CSAGHLYEQYF
CDR3nt: TGCAGTGCTGGACACCTCTACGAGCAGTACTTC

len: 14
j_gene: TRBJ2-1
abundance: -
v_gene: TRBV4-1
d_gene: TRBD1
CDR3aa: CASSQDRGYNEQFF
CDR3nt: TGCGCCAGCAGCCAAGACAGGGGGTACAATGAGCAGTTCTTC

len: 16
j_gene: TRBJ2-7
abundance: -
v_gene: TRBV27
d_gene: TRBD2
CDR3aa: CASKLGGIGWSYEQYF
CDR3nt: TGTGCCAGCAAGTTGGGGGGGATCGGTTGGTCCTACGAGCAGTACTTC

len: 16
j_gene: TRBJ2-2
abundance: -
v_gene: TRBV7-9
d_gene: TRBD2
CDR3aa: CASSLVRGRRTGELFF
CDR3nt: TGTGCCAGCAGCTTAGTTCGCGGGAGGCGAACCGGGGAGCTGTTTTTT

len: 16
j_gene: TRBJ2-2
abundance: -
v_gene: TRBV13
d_gene: TRBD2
CDR3aa: CASSASSGLGAGELFF
CDR3nt: TGTGCCAGCAGCGCCTCTAGCGGCCTGGGTGCCGGGGAGCTGTTTTTT

len: 13
j_gene: TRBJ2-1
abundance: once
v_gene: TRBV5-1
d_gene: TRBD2
CDR3aa: CASSTGLVDEQFF
CDR3nt: TGCGCCAGCAGCACCGGACTAGTTGATGAGCAGTTCTTC

len: 14
j_gene: TRBJ2-1
abundance: -
v_gene: TRBV27
d_gene: -
CDR3aa: CASSPGDRRGEQFF
CDR3nt: TGTGCCAGCAGCCCTGGGGACCGAAGGGGAGAGCAGTTCTTC

len: 14
j_gene: TRBJ2-7
abundance: -
v_gene: TRBV7-8
d_gene: TRBD1
CDR3aa: CASSLRDSPYEQYF
CDR3nt: TGTGCCAGCAGCTTAAGGGACAGTCCCTACGAGCAGTACTTC

len: 15
j_gene: TRBJ2-7
abundance: -
v_gene: TRBV6-5
d_gene: -
CDR3aa: CASSYSGPTSYEQYF
CDR3nt: TGCGCCAGCAGTTACTCGGGACCGACGTCCTACGAGCAGTACTTC

len: 12
j_gene: TRBJ2-5
abundance: once
v_gene: TRBV11-2
d_gene: -
CDR3aa: CASSLGRETQYF
CDR3nt: TGTGCCAGCAGCTTAGGACGGGAGACCCAGTACTTC

len: 12
j_gene: TRBJ2-2
abundance: -
v_gene: TRBV19
d_gene: -
CDR3aa: CASILGTGELFF
CDR3nt: TGTGCCAGTATACTGGGCACCGGGGAGCTGTTTTTT